This TCR beta chain emerged from a study of CD8+CD57+ T cells in acquired aplastic anemia. Across the whole study: Recorded DNA amounts for sorted CD4+ and CD8+ cells had an average of 3.2 ug.

Study findings and constraints: In common between the patients and the controls were more than 25 CD8+ CDR3 sequences.

This clonotype appeared many times. The antigen remains unidentified. The authors sequenced patients whose flow cytometry had shown CD8+CD57+ cell expansion. There were no patients without severe acquired aplastic anemia. The blood sampling took place in patients who had so far received no therapy. The use of genomic DNA as template underpinned the TCR beta VDJ and CDR3 profiling. Using its own MiXCR run on the reads, TCRdb lists one record per CDR3 protein. The data hold hundreds of thousands of distinct CDR3 sequences, with 25% to 40% observed a single time. The ends were cut back, 4 bases at V and 7 bases at J, with 19 bases in the middle. In germline, CDR1 is SGHTA, CDR2 FQGNSA. There are 15 residues in the CDR3.

The sequence was obtained from a human donor with aplastic anemia. The sample was sorted CD4+, CD8+, or CD8+CD57+ T cells (not recorded which) from PBMCs. The chain recombines TRBV7-2 with TRBJ1-2; D perhaps matches TRBD1 (5 bases). CDR3 sequence reads: CASSSRDGLDGGYTF. The CDR3 bases are TGTGCCAGCAGCTCCCGGGACGGCCTGGACGGTGGCTACACCTTC. Full variable domain (missing parts from reference TRBV7-2 and TRBJ1-2): GAGVSQSPSNKVTEKGKDVELRCDPISGHTALYWYRQSLGQGLEFLIYFQGNSAPDKSGLPSDRFSAERTGGSVSTLTIQRTQQEDSAVYLCASSSRDGLDGGYTFGSGTRLTVV.